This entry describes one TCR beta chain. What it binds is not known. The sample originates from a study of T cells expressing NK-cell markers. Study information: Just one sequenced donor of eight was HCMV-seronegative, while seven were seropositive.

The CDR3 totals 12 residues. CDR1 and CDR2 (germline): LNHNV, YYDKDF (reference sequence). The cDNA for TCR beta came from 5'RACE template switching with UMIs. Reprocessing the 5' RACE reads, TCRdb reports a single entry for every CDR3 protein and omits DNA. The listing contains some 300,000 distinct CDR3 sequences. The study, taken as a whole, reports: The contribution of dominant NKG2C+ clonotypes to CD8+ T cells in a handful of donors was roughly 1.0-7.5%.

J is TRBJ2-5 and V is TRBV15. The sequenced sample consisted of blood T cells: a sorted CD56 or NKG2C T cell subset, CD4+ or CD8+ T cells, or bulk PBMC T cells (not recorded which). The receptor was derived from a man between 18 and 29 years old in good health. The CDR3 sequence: CATSRASETQYF.